One sample yielded the 17 T cell receptor beta chains listed below, sequenced in a study of response to subunit inactivated influenza vaccine. TCRdb itself ran the RT-PCR reads through MiXCR, one entry per CDR3 protein. The profile shows some 480,000 distinct CDR3 sequences, about a tenth of them singletons. The source material was PBMCs from blood, sampled about 6 weeks after vaccination. The receptors were sampled from a man aged 45-60 years who received an inactivated influenza vaccine.

The chain recombines TRBV10-3 with TRBJ1-1; D remains unclear. The CDR3 is 15 residues long. Germline V lookup: CDR1 ENHRY, CDR2 SYGVKD. V dropped 8 bases and J dropped 7 bases, with 23 bases sitting between them. CDR3 in DNA: TGTGCCATCTCCCAGTCAAGGGAGGATTCGGGTGAAGCTTTCTTT. It is translated as CAISQSREDSGEAFF.

This chain joins TRBV6-2 or TRBV6-3 and TRBJ2-2; TRBD1 might be the D (6 bases). Trimming pared 4 bases from V and 6 bases from J, leaving 9 bases between. The CDR3 is 13 residues long. Germline CDR1 and CDR2: MNHEY and SVGEGT. Here the CDR3 DNA reads TGTGCCAGCAGTTCCAGGGGAGCCGGGGAGCTGTTTTTT. Its translation is CASSSRGAGELFF.

The chain employs TRBV5-1 and TRBJ2-5; 7 positions agree with TRBD2. Looked up from germline, CDR1 is SGHRS and CDR2 is YFSETQ. The CDR3 is 15 amino acids. The J segment lost 2 bases and the V segment lost 2 bases, leaving 6 bases of the junction unmatched. The CDR3 sequence is CASSFASGSQETQYF. For the CDR3, the DNA is TGCGCCAGCAGCTTCGCTAGCGGTAGTCAAGAGACCCAGTACTTC.

The V gene is TRBV5-1, the J gene TRBJ1-1, with D tentatively TRBD1 (5 bases). Trimming stripped 4 bases from V and 7 bases from J, with 8 bases between. CDR1 is SGHRS, CDR2 YFSETQ, per germline. The CDR3 sequence is 11 residues long. CDR3 in DNA: TGCGCCAGCAGCGGGGGGGATGAAGCTTTCTTT. Translating gives CASSGGDEAFF. Full variable domain (rest looked up from reference TRBV5-1 and TRBJ1-1): KAGVTQTPRYLIKTRGQQVTLSCSPISGHRSVSWYQQTPGQGLQFLFEYFSETQRNKGNFPGRFSGRQFSNSRSEMNVSTLELGDSALYLCASSGGDEAFFGQGTRLTVV.

The V call is TRBV7-7, the J call TRBJ2-5, with 9 bases lining up with TRBD1. This CDR3 has 14 amino acids. V dropped 4 bases and J dropped 5; count of bases not matched to a gene: 5. Germline CDR1 and CDR2: SSHAT and FNYEAQ (reference sequence). Written as DNA, the CDR3 is TGTGCCAGCAGCTCCCTGACAGGGGGGGAGACCCAGTACTTC. Translation gives CASSSLTGGETQYF.

This clonotype was detected only a few times. The chain employs TRBV5-5 and TRBJ2-3, with 9 bases aligning to TRBD1. In germline, CDR1 is SGHKS, CDR2 YYEKEE (reference sequence). This CDR3 comprises 15 residues. Trimming took 4 bases from V and 5 from J; bases not matched to a gene: 8. The CDR3 here is CASSPSGTGIDTQYF. DNA of the CDR3: TGTGCCAGCAGCCCCTCCGGGACAGGGATAGATACGCAGTATTTT.

This clonotype has ten or more counts. The chain couples TRBV20-1 to TRBJ1-1, with D possibly matching TRBD1 (5 bases). Trimming removed 0 bases at V and 4 bases at J, with 12 bases between. This CDR3 is built from 14 residues. The germline gives CDR1 DFQATT, CDR2 SNEGSKA (reference sequence). The DNA of the CDR3 is TGCAGTGCTAGAGATTCGGGGGGAGGCACTGAAGCTTTCTTT. It is translated as CSARDSGGGTEAFF.

In its sample, this clonotype was seen a few times. The V call is TRBV12-3 or TRBV12-4, the J call TRBJ2-5; 13 nucleotides agree with TRBD2. The ends lost 6 bases at V and 3 bases at J; junction bases unmatched: 4. The CDR3 is made up of 15 amino acids. The CDR3 DNA reads TGTGCCAGCAGACCAGGGACTAGCGGGGAAGAGACCCAGTACTTC. It translates to CASRPGTSGEETQYF.

This clonotype was seen ten or more times. V usage is TRBV20-1 and J usage is TRBJ2-1, with D maybe TRBD1 (5 bases). Trimming removed 6 bases from V and 3 bases from J, with 18 bases in between. The CDR3 has 15 amino acids. Germline CDR1 is DFQATT and CDR2 is SNEGSKA (reference sequence). CDR3 in amino acids: CSARLGVARYNEQFF. In DNA, the CDR3 is TGCAGTGCCCGGTTAGGGGTAGCTCGCTACAATGAGCAGTTCTTC.

This clonotype was seen a few times. The chain has TRBV28 and TRBJ2-1; D uncertain. Deletions cut 7 bases from V and 5 bases from J, with 15 bases between. The length of the CDR3 is 14 residues. CDR1 and CDR2 from the germline V gene are MDHEN and SYDVKM. The CDR3 here is CASKLPRHNNEQFF. In DNA form, the CDR3 reads TGTGCCAGCAAACTCCCCCGACACAACAATGAGCAGTTCTTC.

The sample holds many counts of this clonotype. The genes are TRBV11-2 and TRBJ2-5, with 7 bases identical to TRBD2. Trimming cost V 1 base and J 4 bases; bases outside gene matches: 15. The length of the CDR3 is 18 residues. Germline loops: CDR1 SGHAT, CDR2 FQNNGV. The CDR3, as DNA: TGTGCCAGCAGCTTAGTATCGCTGAGGCTAGCGGACGTAGAGACCCAGTACTTC. As protein: CASSLVSLRLADVETQYF. Together with reference TRBV11-2 and TRBJ2-5, the CDR3 gives the full variable domain: EAGVAQSPRYKIIEKRQSVAFWCNPISGHATLYWYQQILGQGPKLLIQFQNNGVVDDSQLPKDRFSAERLKGVDSTLKIQPAKLEDSAVYLCASSLVSLRLADVETQYFGPGTRLLVL.

This chain links TRBV24-1 with TRBJ2-3; 8 bases agree with TRBD1. V lost 9 bases and J lost 6; bases outside the gene matches: 10. Germline CDR1 is KGHDR and CDR2 is SFDVKD. The CDR3 runs 14 residues. The CDR3 nucleotides read TGTGCCACCGGGAGGACAGGGTTGGCCGATACGCAGTATTTT. Residues: CATGRTGLADTQYF.

This clonotype was observed many times. The gene calls are TRBV7-9 and TRBJ1-1; 7 bases align to TRBD1. From germline, CDR1 is SEHNR and CDR2 FQNEAQ (reference sequence). This CDR3 has 17 amino acids. V trimming: 1 base; J trimming: 3 bases; junction bases outside the gene matches: 11. The DNA for the CDR3 is TGTGCCAGCAGCTTAGACCGGACAGGCCAGTACTACACTGAAGCTTTCTTT. Translation gives CASSLDRTGQYYTEAFF.

This clonotype was seen a few times. The J gene is TRBJ1-2, the V gene TRBV7-9, with D possibly matching TRBD1 (6 bases). Germline V gene sequence: CDR1 SEHNR, CDR2 FQNEAQ (reference sequence). The V gene lost 5 bases and the J gene lost 6 bases, with 19 bases spanning the gap. This CDR3 is 15 amino acids long. The CDR3 sequence is CASSPSFNRANGYTF. Written as DNA, the CDR3 is TGTGCCAGCAGCCCGAGTTTTAACAGGGCGAATGGCTACACCTTC.

V is TRBV7-2 and J is TRBJ1-2, with D possibly TRBD1 on 5 matching bases. V gave up 0 bases and J gave up 4 bases, with 9 bases separating them. Germline CDR1 is SGHTA and CDR2 is FQGNSA. CDR3 length: 14 amino acids. CDR3 nucleotide sequence: TGTGCCAGCAGCTTAGCGCTAAGGGGCTATGGCTACACCTTC. As protein: CASSLALRGYGYTF.

V is TRBV12-3 or TRBV12-4 and J is TRBJ2-3; no definite D call. The ends were cut back, 2 bases at V and 4 bases at J, with 4 bases in the middle. The CDR3 has 12 residues. This chain's CDR3 is CASSLSSDTQYF. CDR3 nucleotide sequence: TGTGCCAGCAGTTTAAGTTCAGATACGCAGTATTTT.

The chain has TRBV7-8 and TRBJ1-1, with 8 bases aligning to TRBD1. Trimming took 4 bases from V and 8 from J; bases not matched to a gene: 12. Germline V lookup: CDR1 SGHVS, CDR2 FQNEAQ. CDR3 length: 15 residues. In DNA, the CDR3 is TGTGCCAGCAGCTCCTTCGACAGGGGATCTTCGGAAGCTTTCTTT. It codes for CASSSFDRGSSEAFF.